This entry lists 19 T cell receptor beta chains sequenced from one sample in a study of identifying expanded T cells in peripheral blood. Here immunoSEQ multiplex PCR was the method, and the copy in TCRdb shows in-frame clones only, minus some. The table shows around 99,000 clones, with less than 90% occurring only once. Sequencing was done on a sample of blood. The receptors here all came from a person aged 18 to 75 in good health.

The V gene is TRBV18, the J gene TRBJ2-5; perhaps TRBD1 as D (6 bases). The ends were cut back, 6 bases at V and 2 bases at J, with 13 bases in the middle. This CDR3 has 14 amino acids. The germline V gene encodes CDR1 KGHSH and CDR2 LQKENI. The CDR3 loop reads CASSLQGWQETQYF. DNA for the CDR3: TGTGCCAGCTCCTTACAGGGCTGGCAAGAGACCCAGTACTTC.

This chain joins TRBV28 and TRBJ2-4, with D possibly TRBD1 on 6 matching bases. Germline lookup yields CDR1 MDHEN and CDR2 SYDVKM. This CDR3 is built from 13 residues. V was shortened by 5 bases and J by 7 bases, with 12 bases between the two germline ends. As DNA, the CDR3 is TGTGCCAGCAGTACTAACACAGGGAACATTCAGTACTTC. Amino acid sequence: CASSTNTGNIQYF. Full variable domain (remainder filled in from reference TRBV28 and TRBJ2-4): DVKVTQSSRYLVKRTGEKVFLECVQDMDHENMFWYRQDPGLGLRLIYFSYDVKMKEKGDIPEGYSVSREKKERFSLILESASTNQTSMYLCASSTNTGNIQYFGAGTRLSVL.

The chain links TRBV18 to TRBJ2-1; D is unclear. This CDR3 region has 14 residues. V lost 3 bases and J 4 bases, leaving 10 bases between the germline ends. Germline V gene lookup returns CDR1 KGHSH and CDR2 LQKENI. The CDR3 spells CASSPLRVYNEQFF. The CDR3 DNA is TGTGCCAGCTCACCTTTGAGAGTATACAATGAGCAGTTCTTC.

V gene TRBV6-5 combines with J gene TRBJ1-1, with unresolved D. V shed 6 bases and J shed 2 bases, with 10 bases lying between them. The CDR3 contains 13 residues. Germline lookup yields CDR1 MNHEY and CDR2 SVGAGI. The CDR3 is CASRGNANTEAFF. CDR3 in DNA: TGTGCCAGCAGGGGGAATGCAAACACTGAAGCTTTCTTT.

Here the CDR3 DNA reads TGTGCCAGCAAATCGCTCTGGGAGGGCACAGATACGCAGTATTTT. Its translation: CASKSLWEGTDTQYF. The rearrangement links TRBV5-6 to TRBJ2-3, with a possible D match to TRBD2 (6 bases). The germline V gene encodes CDR1 SGHDT and CDR2 YYEEEE. Trimming took 6 bases from V and 1 from J, leaving 15 bases between them. CDR3 length equals 15 residues.

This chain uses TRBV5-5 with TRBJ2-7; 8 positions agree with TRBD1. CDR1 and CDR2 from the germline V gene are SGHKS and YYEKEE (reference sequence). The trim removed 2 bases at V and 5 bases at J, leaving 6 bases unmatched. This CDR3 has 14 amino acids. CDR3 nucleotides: TGTGCCAGCAGCTTCAGGGGGCCGAGGGACGAGCAGTACTTC. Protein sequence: CASSFRGPRDEQYF.

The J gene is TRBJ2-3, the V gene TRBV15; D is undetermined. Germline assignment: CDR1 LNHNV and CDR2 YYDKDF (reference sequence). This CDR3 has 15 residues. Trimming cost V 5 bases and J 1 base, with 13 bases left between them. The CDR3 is CATSGLGSGTDTQYF. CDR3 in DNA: TGTGCCACCAGCGGCCTCGGGTCTGGCACAGATACGCAGTATTTT. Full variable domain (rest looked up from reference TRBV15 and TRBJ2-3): DAMVIQNPRYQVTQFGKPVTLSCSQTLNHNVMYWYQQKSSQAPKLLFHYYDKDFNNEADTPDNFQSRRPNTSFCFLDIRSPGLGDTAMYLCATSGLGSGTDTQYFGPGTRLTVL.

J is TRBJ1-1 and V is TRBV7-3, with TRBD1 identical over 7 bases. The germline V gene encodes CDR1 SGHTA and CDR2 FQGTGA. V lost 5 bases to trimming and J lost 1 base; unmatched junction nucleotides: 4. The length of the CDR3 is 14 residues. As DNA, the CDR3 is TGTGCCAGCAGCGCCCGGGACAGGAACACTGAAGCTTTCTTT. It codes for CASSARDRNTEAFF.

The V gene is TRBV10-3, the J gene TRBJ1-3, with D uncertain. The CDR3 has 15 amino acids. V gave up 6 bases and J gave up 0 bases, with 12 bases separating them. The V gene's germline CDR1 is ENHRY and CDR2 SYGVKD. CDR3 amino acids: CAIRNSEGSGNTIYF. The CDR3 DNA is TGTGCCATCAGAAACAGCGAGGGCTCTGGAAACACCATATATTTT.

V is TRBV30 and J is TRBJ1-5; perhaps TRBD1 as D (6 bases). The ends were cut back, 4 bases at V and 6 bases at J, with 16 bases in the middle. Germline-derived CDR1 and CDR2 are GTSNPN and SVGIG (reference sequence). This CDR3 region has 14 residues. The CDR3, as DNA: TGTGCCTGGACCCACTGGGCAGGGGTTCAGCCCCAGCATTTT. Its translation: CAWTHWAGVQPQHF.

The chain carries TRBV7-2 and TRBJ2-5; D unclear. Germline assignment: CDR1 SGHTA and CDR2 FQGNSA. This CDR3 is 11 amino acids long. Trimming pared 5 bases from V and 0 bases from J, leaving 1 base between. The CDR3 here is CASSNQETQYF. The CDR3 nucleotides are TGTGCCAGCAGCAACCAAGAGACCCAGTACTTC.

The CDR3 protein is CASSPGLAGETQYF. The CDR3 region has the DNA TGTGCCAGCAGCCCTGGACTAGCGGGAGAGACCCAGTACTTC. The V and J genes are TRBV7-9 and TRBJ2-5; 11 bases agree with TRBD2. V shed 5 bases, J shed 4 bases, and the junction held 3 bases outside the gene matches. Germline V lookup: CDR1 SEHNR, CDR2 FQNEAQ (reference sequence). The CDR3 consists of 14 residues.

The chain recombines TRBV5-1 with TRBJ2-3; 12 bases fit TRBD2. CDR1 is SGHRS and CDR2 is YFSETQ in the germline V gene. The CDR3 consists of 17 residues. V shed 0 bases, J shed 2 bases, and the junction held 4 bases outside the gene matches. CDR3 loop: CASSLGLAGEATDTQYF. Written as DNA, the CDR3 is TGCGCCAGCAGCTTGGGACTAGCGGGAGAAGCCACAGATACGCAGTATTTT.

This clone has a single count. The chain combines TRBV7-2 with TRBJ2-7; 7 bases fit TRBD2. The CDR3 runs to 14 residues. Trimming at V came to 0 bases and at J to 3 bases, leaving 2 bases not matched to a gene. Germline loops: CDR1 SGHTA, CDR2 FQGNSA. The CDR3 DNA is TGTGCCAGCAGCTTAGCGCCTAGCGGCTACGAGCAGTACTTC. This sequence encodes CASSLAPSGYEQYF. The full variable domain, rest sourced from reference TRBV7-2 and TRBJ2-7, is GAGVSQSPSNKVTEKGKDVELRCDPISGHTALYWYRQSLGQGLEFLIYFQGNSAPDKSGLPSDRFSAERTGGSVSTLTIQRTQQEDSAVYLCASSLAPSGYEQYFGPGTRLTVT.

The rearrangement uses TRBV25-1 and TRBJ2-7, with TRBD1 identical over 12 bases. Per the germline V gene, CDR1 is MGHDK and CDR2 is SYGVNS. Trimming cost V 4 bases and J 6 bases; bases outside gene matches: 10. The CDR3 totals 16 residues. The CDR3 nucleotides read TGTGCCAGCAGTGCCCTCCCCGGGACAGGGGGCGCCGAGCAGTACTTC. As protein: CASSALPGTGGAEQYF.

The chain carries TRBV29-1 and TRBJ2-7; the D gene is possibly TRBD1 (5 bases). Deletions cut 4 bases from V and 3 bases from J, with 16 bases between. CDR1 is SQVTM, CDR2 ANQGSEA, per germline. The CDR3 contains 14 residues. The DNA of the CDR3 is TGCAGCGTTGCGATCTCCGCAGGGAACTACGAGCAGTACTTC. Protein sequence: CSVAISAGNYEQYF.

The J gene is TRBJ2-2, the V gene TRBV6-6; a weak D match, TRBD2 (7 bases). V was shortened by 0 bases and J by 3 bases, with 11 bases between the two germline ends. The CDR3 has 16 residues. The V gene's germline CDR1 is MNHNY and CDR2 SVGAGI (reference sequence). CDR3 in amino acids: CASSYSKGGHTGELFF. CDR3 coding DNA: TGTGCCAGCAGTTACTCGAAGGGGGGGCACACCGGGGAGCTGTTTTTT.

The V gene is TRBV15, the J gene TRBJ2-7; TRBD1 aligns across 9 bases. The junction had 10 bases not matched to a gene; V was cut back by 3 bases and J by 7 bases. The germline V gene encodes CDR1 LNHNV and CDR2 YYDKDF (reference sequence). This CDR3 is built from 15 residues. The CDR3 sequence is CATSRDRGRWEEQYF. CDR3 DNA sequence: TGTGCCACCAGCAGGGACAGGGGCCGGTGGGAAGAGCAGTACTTC.

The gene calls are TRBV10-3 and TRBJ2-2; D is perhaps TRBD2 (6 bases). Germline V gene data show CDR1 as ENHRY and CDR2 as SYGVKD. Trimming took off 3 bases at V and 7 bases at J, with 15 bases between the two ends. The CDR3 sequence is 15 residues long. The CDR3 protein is CAISDGSLISGELFF. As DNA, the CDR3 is TGTGCCATCAGTGACGGGAGCCTAATCAGCGGGGAGCTGTTTTTT.